These T cell receptor beta chains were read from a single sample in a study of T cell responses to AZD1222 COVID-19 vaccine. Profiling relied on immunoSEQ multiplex PCR, and the TCRdb table lists in-frame clones only, not all of them. The table shows under 150,000 clones, with just over 90% occurring only once. The sequenced sample was peripheral blood, obtained on day 0 of AZD1222 vaccination. These receptors all stem from an adult in good health. CDR3s include the opening cysteine and the closing phenylalanine or tryptophan. The order of the fields is J gene, clone size, V gene, D gene, CDR3 DNA, CDR3 protein. The D gene is left open where the match is weak. Some rows mark clone size as missing; the rest say once, few, many or name a class of expanded clone.

TRBJ2-3 . TRBV12-5 . TGTGCTAGTGGCGGTGGATGGCGGGCAGATACGCAGTATTTT CASGGGWRADTQYF
TRBJ2-7 . TRBV6-5 TRBD1 TGTGCCAGCAGTTACAGACAGGGGGCCTCCTACGAGCAGTACTTC CASSYRQGASYEQYF
TRBJ2-1 . TRBV7-3 TRBD2 TGTGCCAGCAGCTTACTGGCGGGGGGAAGGAATGAGCAGTTCTTC CASSLLAGGRNEQFF
TRBJ2-3 . TRBV9 TRBD2 TGTGCCAGCAGCCCCAGGACTAGCGGGAGTATGACAGATACGCAGTATTTT CASSPRTSGSMTDTQYF
TRBJ2-7 . TRBV6-5 . TGTGCCAGCAGCTGGGGACGGCACTCCTACGAGCAGTACTTC CASSWGRHSYEQYF
TRBJ2-1 . TRBV27 . TGTGCCAGCAGTTTAAGGGCCGAACAGTTCTTC CASSLRAEQFF
TRBJ2-6 . TRBV29-1 . TGCAGCGTTGACACTACTGGGGCCAACGTCCTGACTTTC CSVDTTGANVLTF
TRBJ1-2 . TRBV29-1 TRBD1 TGCAGAGCCGACAGGGCTAACTATGGCTACACCTTC CRADRANYGYTF
TRBJ1-6 . TRBV9 . TGTGCCAGCAGCCTTGGGCGGACAGAAAATTCACCCCTCCACTTT CASSLGRTENSPLHF
TRBJ2-7 once TRBV7-8 TRBD2 TGTGCCAGCAGCCAAGAGACAGCGGGAGTCGACGAGCAGTACTTC CASSQETAGVDEQYF
TRBJ1-2 . TRBV5-1 TRBD1 TGCGCCAGCAGCCTGGTGGCAGGGGGCAAAGGCTACACCTTC CASSLVAGGKGYTF
TRBJ1-1 . TRBV19 . TGTGCCAGTAGTATAGCCGGTGACACTGAAGCTTTCTTT CASSIAGDTEAFF
TRBJ1-1 . TRBV6-5 . TGTGCCAGCAAAAAGGAGATCAACACTGAAGCTTTCTTT CASKKEINTEAFF
TRBJ1-2 . TRBV5-4 TRBD1 TGTGCCAGCAGCTTCAGGTCGGGTTCAGGGGGCGACTATGGCTACACCTTC CASSFRSGSGGDYGYTF
TRBJ2-2 . TRBV24-1 . TGTGCCACCAGTGTTCGGGCAGGGAGGTTAACCGGGGAGCTGTTTTTT CATSVRAGRLTGELFF
TRBJ2-1 . TRBV6-2/TRBV6-3 TRBD2 TGTGCCAGCAGTCAGATTAGCGGGGGGGCGAGGAATGAGCAGTTCTTC CASSQISGGARNEQFF
TRBJ2-2 . TRBV25-1 . TGTGCCAGCAGTGAATACGCCTATGAGACCGGGGAGCTGTTTTTT CASSEYAYETGELFF
TRBJ1-2 . TRBV27 . TGTGCCAGCAGTTTATGGGGAGGAGGTGGCTACACCTTC CASSLWGGGGYTF
TRBJ1-1 . TRBV27 TRBD1 TGTGCCAGCAGTCCGCGACAGGGGGTTCTTGAAGCTTTCTTT CASSPRQGVLEAFF
TRBJ1-2 . TRBV18 . TGTGCCAGCTCACCACCCGGGACCTTCTATGGCTACACCTTC CASSPPGTFYGYTF
TRBJ1-3 . TRBV5-1 . TGCGCCAGCAGCATCAATGATAACTCTGGAAACACCATATATTTT CASSINDNSGNTIYF
TRBJ1-2 . TRBV7-3 . TGTGCCAGCAGCCCCGGGGGGGCGCAGAGCTACACCTTC CASSPGGAQSYTF
TRBJ1-1 . TRBV6-4 . TGTGCCAGCAGTGTCCCCAGGTTTAACACTGAAGCTTTCTTT CASSVPRFNTEAFF
TRBJ1-4 . TRBV27 . TGTGCCAGCACCCACGGCCCAGGGGCTCGGAGTGAAAAACTGTTTTTT CASTHGPGARSEKLFF
TRBJ2-2 . TRBV6-1 . TGTGCCAGCAGTGATGGGAACACCGGGGAGCTGTTTTTT CASSDGNTGELFF
TRBJ1-6 . TRBV6-5 . TGTGCCAGCAGAAAAGGACGGTATAATTCACCCCTCCACTTT CASRKGRYNSPLHF
TRBJ2-3 . TRBV18 . TGTGCCAGCTCGCCCCAAGATACGCAGTATTTT CASSPQDTQYF
TRBJ2-7 . TRBV5-6 . TGTGCCAGCAGCCTATATAGGGTCATCGACGAGCAGTACTTC CASSLYRVIDEQYF
TRBJ2-5 . TRBV3-1/TRBV3-2 . TGTGCCAGCAGCCGGGATTTGGGGGTTCAAGAGACCCAGTACTTC CASSRDLGVQETQYF
TRBJ1-5 . TRBV6-1 . TGTGCCAGCAGTGAAGGACCCCCCAATCAGCCCCAGCATTTT CASSEGPPNQPQHF
TRBJ2-1 . TRBV19 TRBD2 TGTGCCAGTAGGGAGACTAGCGGTCCCGAACATGAGCAGTTCTTC CASRETSGPEHEQFF
TRBJ2-1 . TRBV3-1/TRBV3-2 . TGTGCCAGCAGCCAAGAACCGGGGGCTTACAATGAGCAGTTCTTC CASSQEPGAYNEQFF
TRBJ2-4 . TRBV7-8 . TGTGCCAGCAGCTTAGACAGTAAGGGCATTCAGTACTTC CASSLDSKGIQYF
TRBJ1-1 . TRBV5-1 . TGCGCCAGCAGCTCAGACTATAGGGACCGAGCTCGAGCTTTCTTT CASSSDYRDRARAFF
TRBJ2-1 . TRBV5-1 TRBD2 TGCGCCTCGCGAGGGGGTAGCGGGGGGCCCGATTCCTACAATGAGCAGTTCTTC CASRGGSGGPDSYNEQFF
TRBJ2-7 . TRBV7-6 . TGTGCCAGCAGCTCCCTGAGCTCCTACGAGCAGTACTTC CASSSLSSYEQYF
TRBJ1-6 once TRBV10-1 . TGCGCCAGCCTCCCTGAAAGTAATTCACCCCTCCACTTT CASLPESNSPLHF
TRBJ2-3 . TRBV7-2 TRBD2 TGTGCCAGCAGCTTTAGGCTAGCGGGGGGAGATACGCAGTATTTT CASSFRLAGGDTQYF
TRBJ1-2 . TRBV14 TRBD1 TGTGCCAGCAGCCCCGACCCCAACAGGGGCCTATATGGCTACACCTTC CASSPDPNRGLYGYTF
TRBJ1-1 once TRBV12-3/TRBV12-4 . TGTGCCAGCAGTTTCGCGTGGAACACTGAAGCTTTCTTT CASSFAWNTEAFF
TRBJ2-5 . TRBV6-5 . TGTGCCAGCAGTTACTCGAGGTGGGAGACCCAGTACTTC CASSYSRWETQYF
TRBJ2-1 . TRBV18 . TGTGCCAGCTCACCCGGGACTGTGCTCCTCAATGAGCAGTTCTTC CASSPGTVLLNEQFF
TRBJ2-1 . TRBV5-1 TRBD2 TGCGCCAGCAGCTTTACTAGCGGCCACTTCAACAATGAGCAGTTCTTC CASSFTSGHFNNEQFF
TRBJ1-1 . TRBV12-1 . TGTGCCAGCAGCTGTCCGGGACAGCGTTATGAAGCTTTCTTT CASSCPGQRYEAFF
TRBJ2-3 . TRBV2 . TGTGCCAGCGAGACGGGGGTTACGCAGTATTTT CASETGVTQYF
TRBJ1-3 . TRBV30 . TGTGCCTGGAGTGGGCAGGCTGGAAACACCATATATTTT CAWSGQAGNTIYF
TRBJ1-5 . TRBV19 . TGTGCCAGTAGTATAGAGGGGGGGTTCGGCAATCAGCCCCAGCATTTT CASSIEGGFGNQPQHF
TRBJ2-3 . TRBV4-2 TRBD2 TGTGCCAGCAGCCACGGGGGGGCGAGTACAGATACGCAGTATTTT CASSHGGASTDTQYF
TRBJ2-7 . TRBV2 TRBD2 TGTGCCAGCAGTGACGGTCTAGCGGGAGTTGTGCAGTACTTC CASSDGLAGVVQYF
TRBJ1-2 . TRBV2 TRBD1 TGTGCCAGCAGTGTATCCGGGACAGGAAATGGCTACACCTTC CASSVSGTGNGYTF